The sequence of this T cell receptor beta chain was determined in a study of blood T cell repertoires in COVID-19. The overall study: COVID-19 samples, acute and convalescent, were from the United States, Italy and Spain. T cells, B-cell-depleted T cells, or PBMCs provided the cDNA or gDNA that served as material.

Authors' analysis steps: For nucleated cells, counts were estimated from reference gene primer amplification. This table comes from immunoSEQ multiplex PCR, and its TCRdb copy is limited to in-frame clones, with some not included. Clone size and V and J calls were adopted from that table, with D and trimming inferred from the DNA. Among 100,000 or so clones listed, 85% to 90% were seen once. The CDR3 has 14 residues. CDR1 and CDR2 from the germline V gene are MDHEN and SYDVKM. Deletions cut 6 bases from V and 4 bases from J, with 15 bases between. This clonotype originated in a woman of 80 years or more with acute or convalescent COVID-19. Sequenced: peripheral blood. The chain joins TRBV28 to TRBJ1-2; D may be TRBD1 (5 bases). The CDR3 is CASRPRDARYGYTF. CDR3 coding DNA: TGTGCCAGCAGGCCCAGGGATGCCCGCTATGGCTACACCTTC.